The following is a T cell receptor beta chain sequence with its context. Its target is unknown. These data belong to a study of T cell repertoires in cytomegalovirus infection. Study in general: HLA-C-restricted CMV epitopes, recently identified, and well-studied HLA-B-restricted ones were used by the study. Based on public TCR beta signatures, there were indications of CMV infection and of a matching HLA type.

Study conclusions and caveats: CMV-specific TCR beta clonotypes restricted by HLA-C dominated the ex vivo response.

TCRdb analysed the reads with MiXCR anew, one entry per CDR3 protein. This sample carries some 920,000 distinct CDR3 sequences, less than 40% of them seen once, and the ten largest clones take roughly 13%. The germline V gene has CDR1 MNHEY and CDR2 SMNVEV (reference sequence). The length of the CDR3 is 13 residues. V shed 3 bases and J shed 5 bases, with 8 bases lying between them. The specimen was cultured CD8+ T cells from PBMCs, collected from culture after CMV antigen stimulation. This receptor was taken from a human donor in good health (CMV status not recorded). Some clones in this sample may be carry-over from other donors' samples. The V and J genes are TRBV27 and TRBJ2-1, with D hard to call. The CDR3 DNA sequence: TGTGCCAGCAGTTTGTCAGTACACAATGAGCAGTTCTTC. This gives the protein CASSLSVHNEQFF.